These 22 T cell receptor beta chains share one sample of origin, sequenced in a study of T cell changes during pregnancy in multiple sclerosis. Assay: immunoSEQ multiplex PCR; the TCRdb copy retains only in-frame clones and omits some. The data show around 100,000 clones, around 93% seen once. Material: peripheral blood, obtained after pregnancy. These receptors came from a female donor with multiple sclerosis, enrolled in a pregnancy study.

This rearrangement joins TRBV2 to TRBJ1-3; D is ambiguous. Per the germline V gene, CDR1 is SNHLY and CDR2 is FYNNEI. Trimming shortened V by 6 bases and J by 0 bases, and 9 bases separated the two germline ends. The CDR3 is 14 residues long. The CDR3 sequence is CASRRESSGNTIYF. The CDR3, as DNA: TGTGCCAGCAGGCGGGAGAGCTCTGGAAACACCATATATTTT.

The CDR3 protein is CASSYRGETQYF. The CDR3, as DNA: TGTGCCAGCAGTTACAGGGGGGAGACCCAGTACTTC. V is TRBV2 and J is TRBJ2-5; TRBD1 agrees at 8 bases. Germline CDR1 SNHLY, CDR2 FYNNEI. J lost 5 bases, V lost 5 bases, and 1 base had no gene match. The CDR3 runs 12 residues. Drawing the rest from reference TRBV2 and TRBJ2-5, the complete variable domain is EPEVTQTPSHQVTQMGQEVILRCVPISNHLYFYWYRQILGQKVEFLVSFYNNEISEKSEIFDDQFSVERPDGSNFTLKIRSTKLEDSAMYFCASSYRGETQYFGPGTRLLVL.

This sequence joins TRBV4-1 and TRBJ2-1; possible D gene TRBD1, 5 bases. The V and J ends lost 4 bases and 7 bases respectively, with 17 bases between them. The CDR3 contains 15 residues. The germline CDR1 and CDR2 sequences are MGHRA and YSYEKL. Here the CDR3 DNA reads TGCGCCAGCAGCCGTATTGCCCTAAAGGGGAATGAGCAGTTCTTC. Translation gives CASSRIALKGNEQFF.

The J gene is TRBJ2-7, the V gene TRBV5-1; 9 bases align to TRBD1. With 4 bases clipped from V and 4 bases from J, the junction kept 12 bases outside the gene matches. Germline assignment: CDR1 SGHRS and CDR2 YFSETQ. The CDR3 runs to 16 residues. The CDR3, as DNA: TGCGCCAGCAGCCGTCCCGCCGGGACAGGGTCATACGAGCAGTACTTC. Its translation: CASSRPAGTGSYEQYF.

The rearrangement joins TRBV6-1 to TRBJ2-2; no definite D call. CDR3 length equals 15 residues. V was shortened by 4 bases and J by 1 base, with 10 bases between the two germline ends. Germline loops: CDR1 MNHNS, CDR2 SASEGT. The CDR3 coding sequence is TGTGCCAGCAGTGTAAGCTCGATGAACACCGGGGAGCTGTTTTTT. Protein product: CASSVSSMNTGELFF.

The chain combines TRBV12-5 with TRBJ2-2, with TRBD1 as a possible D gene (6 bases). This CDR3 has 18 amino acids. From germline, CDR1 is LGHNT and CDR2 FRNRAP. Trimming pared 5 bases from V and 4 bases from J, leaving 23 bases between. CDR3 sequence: CASGPKGSGHGSTGELFF. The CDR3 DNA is TGTGCTAGTGGTCCCAAGGGGTCGGGACATGGGAGCACCGGGGAGCTGTTTTTT.

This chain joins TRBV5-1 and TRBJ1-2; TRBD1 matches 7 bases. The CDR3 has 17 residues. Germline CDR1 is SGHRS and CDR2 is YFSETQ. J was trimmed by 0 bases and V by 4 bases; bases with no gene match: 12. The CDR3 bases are TGCGCCAGCAGCCTGGGACCGGGACAGATGACTAACTATGGCTACACCTTC. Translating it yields CASSLGPGQMTNYGYTF.

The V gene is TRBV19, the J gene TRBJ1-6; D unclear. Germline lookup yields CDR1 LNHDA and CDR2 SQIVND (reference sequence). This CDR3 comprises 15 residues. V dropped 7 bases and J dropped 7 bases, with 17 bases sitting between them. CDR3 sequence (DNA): TGTGCCAGTAAGGAGGGTTTGCATGTGAATTCACCCCTCCACTTT. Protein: CASKEGLHVNSPLHF.

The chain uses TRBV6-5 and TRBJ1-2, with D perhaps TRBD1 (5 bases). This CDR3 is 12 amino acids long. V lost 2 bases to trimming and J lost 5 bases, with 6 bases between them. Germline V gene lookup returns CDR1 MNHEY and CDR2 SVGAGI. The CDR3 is CASSYRGYGYTF. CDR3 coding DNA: TGTGCCAGCAGTTACAGGGGATATGGCTACACCTTC.

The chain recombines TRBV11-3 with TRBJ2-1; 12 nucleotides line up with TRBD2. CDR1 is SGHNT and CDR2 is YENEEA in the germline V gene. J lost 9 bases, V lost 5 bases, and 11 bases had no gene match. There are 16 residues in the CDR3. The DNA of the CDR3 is TGTGCCAGCAGCCAGACTACTAGCGGGGGGCATTCTGAGCAGTTCTTC. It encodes CASSQTTSGGHSEQFF.

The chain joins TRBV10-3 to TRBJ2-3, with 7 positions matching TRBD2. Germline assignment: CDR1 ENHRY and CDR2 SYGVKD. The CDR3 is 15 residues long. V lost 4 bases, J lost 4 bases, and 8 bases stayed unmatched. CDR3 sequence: CAISGASGSADTQYF. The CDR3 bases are TGTGCCATCAGTGGAGCTAGCGGTAGCGCAGATACGCAGTATTTT.

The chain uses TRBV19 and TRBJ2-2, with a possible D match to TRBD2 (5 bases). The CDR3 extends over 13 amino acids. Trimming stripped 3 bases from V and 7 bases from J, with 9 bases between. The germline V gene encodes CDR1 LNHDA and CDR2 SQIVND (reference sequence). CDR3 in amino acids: CASSIGLGGELFF. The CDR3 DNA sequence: TGTGCCAGTAGTATTGGACTGGGCGGGGAGCTGTTTTTT.

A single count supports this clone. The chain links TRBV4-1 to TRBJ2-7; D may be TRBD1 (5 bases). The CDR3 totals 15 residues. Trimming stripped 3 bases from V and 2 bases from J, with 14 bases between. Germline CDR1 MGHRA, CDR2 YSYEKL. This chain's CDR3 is CASSHIPDSTYEQYF. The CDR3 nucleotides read TGCGCCAGCAGCCACATACCTGACAGTACCTACGAGCAGTACTTC.

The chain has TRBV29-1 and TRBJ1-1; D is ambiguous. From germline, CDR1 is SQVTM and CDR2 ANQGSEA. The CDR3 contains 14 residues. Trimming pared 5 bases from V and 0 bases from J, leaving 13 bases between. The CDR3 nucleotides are TGCAGCGTTTCCAACCTACTTATGAACACTGAAGCTTTCTTT. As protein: CSVSNLLMNTEAFF.

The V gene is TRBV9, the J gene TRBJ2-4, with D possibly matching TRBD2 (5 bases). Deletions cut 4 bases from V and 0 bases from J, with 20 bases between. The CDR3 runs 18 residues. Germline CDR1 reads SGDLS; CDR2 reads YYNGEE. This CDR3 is CASSNQDDYLLAKNIQYF. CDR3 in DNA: TGTGCCAGCAGCAACCAAGATGACTACCTCCTAGCCAAAAACATTCAGTACTTC.

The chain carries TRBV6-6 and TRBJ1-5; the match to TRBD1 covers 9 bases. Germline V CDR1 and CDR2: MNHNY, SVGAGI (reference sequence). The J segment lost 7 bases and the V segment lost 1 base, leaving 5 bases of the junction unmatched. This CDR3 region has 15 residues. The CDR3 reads CASSYLQGAGQPQHF. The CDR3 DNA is TGTGCCAGCAGTTACTTACAGGGGGCAGGGCAGCCCCAGCATTTT.

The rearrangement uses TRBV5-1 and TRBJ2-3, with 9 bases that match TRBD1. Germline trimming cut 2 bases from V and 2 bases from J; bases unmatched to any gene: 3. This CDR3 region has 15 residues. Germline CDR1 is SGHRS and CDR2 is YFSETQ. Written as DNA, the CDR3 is TGCGCCAGCAGCTTTCGACAGGGGGACACAGATACGCAGTATTTT. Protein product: CASSFRQGDTDTQYF. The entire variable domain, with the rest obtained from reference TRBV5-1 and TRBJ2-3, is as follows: KAGVTQTPRYLIKTRGQQVTLSCSPISGHRSVSWYQQTPGQGLQFLFEYFSETQRNKGNFPGRFSGRQFSNSRSEMNVSTLELGDSALYLCASSFRQGDTDTQYFGPGTRLTVL.

CDR3 loop: CASRRDRGSYSNQPQHF. As DNA, the CDR3 is TGCGCCAGCAGGAGGGACAGGGGATCTTATAGCAATCAGCCCCAGCATTTT. The gene calls are TRBV23-1 and TRBJ1-5, with 10 bases fitting TRBD1. Being an ORF, TRBV23-1 has a function that is uncertain. Trimming at V came to 6 bases and at J to 0 bases, leaving 8 bases not matched to a gene. This CDR3 contains 17 residues.

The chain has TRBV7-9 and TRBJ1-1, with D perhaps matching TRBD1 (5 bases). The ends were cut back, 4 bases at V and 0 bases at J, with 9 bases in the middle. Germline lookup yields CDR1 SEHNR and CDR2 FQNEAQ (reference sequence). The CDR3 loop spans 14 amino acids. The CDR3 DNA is TGTGCCAGCAGCTCACAGGCCATGAACACTGAAGCTTTCTTT. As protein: CASSSQAMNTEAFF. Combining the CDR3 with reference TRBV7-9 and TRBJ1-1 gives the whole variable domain DTGVSQNPRHKITKRGQNVTFRCDPISEHNRLYWYRQTLGQGPEFLTYFQNEAQLEKSRLLSDRFSAERPKGSFSTLEIQRTEQGDSAMYLCASSSQAMNTEAFFGQGTRLTVV.

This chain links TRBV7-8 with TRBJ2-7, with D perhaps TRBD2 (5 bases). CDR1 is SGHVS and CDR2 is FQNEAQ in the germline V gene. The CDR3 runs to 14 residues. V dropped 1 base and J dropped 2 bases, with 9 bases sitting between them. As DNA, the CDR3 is TGTGCCAGCAGCTTAGACGGGATTACCTACGAGCAGTACTTC. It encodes CASSLDGITYEQYF. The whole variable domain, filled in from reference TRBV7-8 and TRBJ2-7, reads GAGVSQSPRYKVAKRGQDVALRCDPISGHVSLFWYQQALGQGPEFLTYFQNEAQLDKSGLPSDRFFAERPEGSVSTLKIQRTQQEDSAVYLCASSLDGITYEQYFGPGTRLTVT.

CDR3: CASKGKGSNQPQHF. CDR3 DNA: TGTGCCAGTAAGGGGAAAGGGAGCAATCAGCCCCAGCATTTT. V is TRBV19 and J is TRBJ1-5, with D perhaps TRBD1 (5 bases). V lost 7 bases and J lost 1, with 11 bases in between. Germline CDR1 is LNHDA and CDR2 is SQIVND (reference sequence). The CDR3 has 14 amino acids.

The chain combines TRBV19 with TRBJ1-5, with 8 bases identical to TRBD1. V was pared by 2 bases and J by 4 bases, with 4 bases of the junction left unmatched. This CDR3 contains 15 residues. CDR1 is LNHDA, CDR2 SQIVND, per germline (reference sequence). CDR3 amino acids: CASSILDRENQPQHF. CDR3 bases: TGTGCCAGTAGTATACTGGACAGGGAGAATCAGCCCCAGCATTTT.